These 17 T cell receptor beta chains share one sample of origin, sequenced in a study of blood T cell repertoires in COVID-19. The assay was immunoSEQ multiplex PCR, and TCRdb's table has in-frame clones only and misses some. The data hold around 20,000 clones, with more than 80% observed a single time. Sequenced: peripheral blood. All receptors derive from a human donor in a cohort sampled during active COVID-19.

This chain joins TRBV6-7 and TRBJ2-7, with 11 bases matching TRBD2. TRBV6-7 is classed as an ORF, of uncertain function. The junction had 12 bases not matched to a gene; V was cut back by 7 bases and J by 4 bases. CDR3 length: 16 residues. The CDR3 is CASTFTEPSGRYEQYF. The CDR3 DNA follows: TGTGCCAGCACCTTCACCGAACCTAGCGGGAGGTACGAGCAGTACTTC.

The V and J genes are TRBV7-2 and TRBJ1-1; 7 nucleotides align to TRBD1. This CDR3 spans 16 amino acids. The germline V gene encodes CDR1 SGHTA and CDR2 FQGNSA. V dropped 4 bases and J dropped 0; count of bases not matched to a gene: 8. CDR3 sequence reads: CASSSNRGGMNTEAFF. The DNA for the CDR3 is TGTGCCAGCAGCTCAAACAGGGGAGGAATGAACACTGAAGCTTTCTTT.

The CDR3 nucleotides are TGCGCCAGCAGCCACGGACTAGCGGGAGGGCCTACAGATACGCAGTATTTT. This translates into CASSHGLAGGPTDTQYF. The genes are TRBV4-1 and TRBJ2-3, with 15 bases that match TRBD2. This CDR3 spans 17 amino acids. V shed 3 bases and J 3 bases; nucleotides not matched to a gene: 4. CDR1 is MGHRA and CDR2 is YSYEKL in the germline V gene.

J is TRBJ1-6 and V is TRBV18; 7 positions agree with TRBD1. With V trimmed by 3 bases and J by 7 bases, 6 bases remained unmatched. The CDR3 length is 15 residues. Germline CDR1 reads KGHSH; CDR2 reads LQKENI. Here the CDR3 reads CASSPTGFRNSPLHF. CDR3 nucleotide sequence: TGTGCCAGCTCACCGACAGGGTTTCGAAATTCACCCCTCCACTTT.

The chain carries TRBV7-2 and TRBJ2-2; the D is unclear. This CDR3 has 16 residues. Germline CDR1 reads SGHTA; CDR2 reads FQGNSA. Trimming removed 2 bases at V and 0 bases at J, with 10 bases between. In DNA form, the CDR3 reads TGTGCCAGCAGCTTAATGGCGGTTACGAACACCGGGGAGCTGTTTTTT. Translating it yields CASSLMAVTNTGELFF.

This rearrangement joins TRBV24-1 to TRBJ1-1; D unresolved. Trimming cost V 5 bases and J 3 bases, with 12 bases left between them. This CDR3 spans 14 amino acids. Germline V gene lookup returns CDR1 KGHDR and CDR2 SFDVKD. CDR3 protein: CATSAGVEDTEAFF. CDR3 nucleotide sequence: TGTGCCACCAGTGCCGGGGTCGAGGACACTGAAGCTTTCTTT.

The V and J genes are TRBV12-3 or TRBV12-4 and TRBJ1-5, with TRBD1 matching over 7 bases. CDR3 length: 13 amino acids. V lost 7 bases, J lost 4 bases, and 4 bases stayed unmatched. The CDR3 is CASTGQQNQPQHF. CDR3 bases: TGTGCCAGCACGGGACAGCAGAATCAGCCCCAGCATTTT.

V is TRBV19 and J is TRBJ1-4; D gene unclear. This CDR3 comprises 15 residues. The germline V gene has CDR1 LNHDA and CDR2 SQIVND (reference sequence). V shed 3 bases and J shed 3 bases, with 11 bases lying between them. The CDR3 region has the DNA TGTGCCAGTAGTATCGTTCGGGGAGCTAATGAAAAACTGTTTTTT. Its translation: CASSIVRGANEKLFF.

CDR3 in amino acids: CASSFSAGGSGNTIYF. CDR3 in DNA: TGTGCCAGCAGCTTCTCGGCTGGCGGCTCTGGAAACACCATATATTTT. The chain couples TRBV5-4 to TRBJ1-3, with D hard to call. Germline V CDR1 and CDR2: SGHNT, YYREEE (reference sequence). This CDR3 has 16 residues. Trimming stripped 2 bases from V and 0 bases from J, with 12 bases between.

The genes are TRBV11-2 and TRBJ2-1; a possible D gene is TRBD1 (6 bases). Trimming shortened V by 3 bases and J by 3 bases, and 12 bases separated the two germline ends. The V gene's germline CDR1 is SGHAT and CDR2 FQNNGV. The CDR3 contains 15 residues. Here the CDR3 reads CASSFRTDNYNEQFF. CDR3 coding DNA: TGTGCCAGCAGCTTTAGGACAGATAACTACAATGAGCAGTTCTTC.

This clone occurred once. The chain links TRBV5-4 to TRBJ2-3, with D perhaps matching TRBD2 (6 bases). V lost 2 bases to trimming and J lost 0 bases, with 10 bases between them. The CDR3 length is 15 residues. Germline CDR1 reads SGHNT; CDR2 reads YYREEE (reference sequence). The CDR3 region is CASSFSGPSTDTQYF. DNA of the CDR3: TGTGCCAGCAGCTTTAGCGGTCCTAGCACAGATACGCAGTATTTT.

The chain recombines TRBV11-3 with TRBJ2-2; D not resolved. The CDR3 sequence is 16 residues long. Trimming pared 5 bases from V and 6 bases from J, leaving 19 bases between. CDR1 and CDR2 from the germline V gene are SGHNT and YENEEA. CDR3 region: CASSPRPFNSPGELFF. The CDR3 bases are TGTGCCAGCAGCCCCAGGCCCTTCAACTCCCCCGGGGAGCTGTTTTTT.

This sequence joins TRBV7-2 and TRBJ2-7, with D tentatively TRBD1 (6 bases). The CDR3 sequence is 13 residues long. V gave up 5 bases and J gave up 2 bases, with 10 bases separating them. The germline gives CDR1 SGHTA, CDR2 FQGNSA. The CDR3 here is CASSPQGTYEQYF. CDR3 in DNA: TGTGCCAGCAGCCCGCAGGGGACCTACGAGCAGTACTTC.

This chain connects TRBV29-1 to TRBJ2-7; weak D call: TRBD2 (5 bases). Trimming took off 5 bases at V and 0 bases at J, with 14 bases between the two ends. This CDR3 is built from 14 residues. Germline V gene lookup returns CDR1 SQVTM and CDR2 ANQGSEA. CDR3 sequence (DNA): TGCAGCGTTACCACAAGCGGAAGCTCCTACGAGCAGTACTTC. It specifies CSVTTSGSSYEQYF.

The chain uses TRBV7-3 and TRBJ1-3; D gene ambiguous. The V end was cut by 4 bases, the J end by 7 bases, with 11 bases between. Germline V gene lookup returns CDR1 SGHTA and CDR2 FQGTGA. The CDR3 totals 13 residues. The chain's CDR3 is CASSSLNRNTIYF. The CDR3 coding sequence is TGTGCCAGCAGCTCCCTTAATCGGAACACCATATATTTT.

Points on this clone: Other DNA sequences in this sample translate to the same CDR3. This rearrangement joins TRBV7-9 to TRBJ2-3, with D perhaps matching TRBD1 (6 bases). This CDR3 region has 13 residues. Germline values: CDR1 SEHNR, CDR2 FQNEAQ (reference sequence). Trimming pared 2 bases from V and 3 bases from J, leaving 6 bases between. The CDR3 protein is CASSLQGTDTQYF. CDR3 DNA: TGTGCCAGCAGCTTACAGGGGACAGATACGCAGTATTTT.

The chain is built from TRBV28 and TRBJ1-2; 8 positions match TRBD1. CDR3 length: 17 amino acids. Germline V gene sequence: CDR1 MDHEN, CDR2 SYDVKM. V trimming: 4 bases; J trimming: 3 bases; junction bases outside the gene matches: 13. CDR3 DNA: TGTGCCAGCAGTTCCCAGCTTCTCAGGGGGCGCGACTATGGCTACACCTTC. It yields the protein CASSSQLLRGRDYGYTF.